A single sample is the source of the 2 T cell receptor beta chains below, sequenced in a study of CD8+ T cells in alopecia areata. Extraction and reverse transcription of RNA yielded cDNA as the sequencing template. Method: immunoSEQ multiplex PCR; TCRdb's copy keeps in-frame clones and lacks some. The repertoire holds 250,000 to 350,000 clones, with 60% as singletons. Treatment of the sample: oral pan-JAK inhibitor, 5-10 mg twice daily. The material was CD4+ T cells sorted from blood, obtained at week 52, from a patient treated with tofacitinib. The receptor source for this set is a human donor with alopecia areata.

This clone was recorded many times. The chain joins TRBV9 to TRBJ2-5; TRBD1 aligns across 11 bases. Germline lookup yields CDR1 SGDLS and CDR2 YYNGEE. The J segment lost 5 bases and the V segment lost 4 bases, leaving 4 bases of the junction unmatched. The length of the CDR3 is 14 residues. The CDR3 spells CASSTDRGQETQYF. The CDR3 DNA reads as TGTGCCAGCAGCACGGACAGGGGGCAGGAGACCCAGTACTTC.

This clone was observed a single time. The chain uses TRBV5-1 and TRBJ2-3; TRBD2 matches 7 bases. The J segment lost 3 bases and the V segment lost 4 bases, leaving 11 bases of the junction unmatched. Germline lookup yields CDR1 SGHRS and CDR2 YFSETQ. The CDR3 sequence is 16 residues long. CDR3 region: CASSPTGGYVTDTQYF. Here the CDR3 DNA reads TGCGCCAGCAGCCCTACCGGGGGGTACGTAACAGATACGCAGTATTTT.